This T cell receptor beta chain originates from a study of blood T cells in healthy people across ages. This clonotype appeared a few times. Antigen unknown. This CDR3 is 15 amino acids long. Findings and limits, study-wide: Without sorted subsets, naive and antigen-experienced compartments could not be conclusively compared.

PCR was performed a second time for about 7 to 11 cycles using a sample-barcoded 5' primer and a J-beta primer mix. Using its own MiXCR run on the 5' RACE reads, TCRdb lists one record per CDR3 protein. The sample shows around 990,000 distinct CDR3 sequences, less than 25% of them seen only once. The sample was also linked to a second study, of T cells of mothers and their children. According to that study: Barcodes and 2-4 random nucleotides were added by M1S in the second PCR. When mothers and children were related, their normalized repertoire overlap, which was always slightly higher, did not differ significantly from that of unrelated pairs.

This sequence originates from a girl under 10 years old in good health. The specimen was blood. The chain joins TRBV12-3 or TRBV12-4 to TRBJ2-5, with 9 bases matching TRBD1. The end of the DNA fits TRBJ2-1 better, so the J call may be wrong. The CDR3 DNA reads as TGTGCCAGCAGTTTTGCCCAAACAGGGGGCGATGAGCAGTTCTTC. Its protein is CASSFAQTGGDEQFF.